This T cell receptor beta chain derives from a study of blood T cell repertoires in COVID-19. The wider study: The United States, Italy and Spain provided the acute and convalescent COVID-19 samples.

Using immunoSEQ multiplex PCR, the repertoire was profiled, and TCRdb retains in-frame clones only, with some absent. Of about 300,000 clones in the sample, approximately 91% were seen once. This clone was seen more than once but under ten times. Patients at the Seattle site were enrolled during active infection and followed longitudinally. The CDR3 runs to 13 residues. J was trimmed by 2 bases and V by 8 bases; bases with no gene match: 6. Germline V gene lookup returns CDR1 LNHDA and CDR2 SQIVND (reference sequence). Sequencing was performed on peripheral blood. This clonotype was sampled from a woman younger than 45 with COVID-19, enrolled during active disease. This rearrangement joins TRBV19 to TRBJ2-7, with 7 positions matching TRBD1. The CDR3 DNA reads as TGTGCCAGTTCCCACGGACAGGCCTACGAGCAGTACTTC. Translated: CASSHGQAYEQYF.